This entry lists 31 T cell receptor beta chains sequenced from one sample in a study of cytomegalovirus exposure and HLA in healthy donors. Primers for the PCR totalled 60 Vbeta and 13 Jbeta. Profiled with immunoSEQ multiplex PCR; TCRdb holds only in-frame clones, not every one. The sample yields 200,000 or so clones, around 80% seen once. The sample taken for sequencing was PBMCs. The receptors derive from a boy between 2 and 10 years old in good health and CMV-seronegative.

The rearrangement uses TRBV7-8 and TRBJ2-5; the D gene is possibly TRBD1 (6 bases). The germline CDR1 and CDR2 sequences are SGHVS and FQNEAQ. Trimming took off 3 bases at V and 1 base at J, with 9 bases between the two ends. CDR3 length equals 14 residues. CDR3 sequence reads: CASSLTQGQETQYF. The DNA for the CDR3 is TGTGCCAGCAGCTTGACACAGGGCCAAGAGACCCAGTACTTC.

V is TRBV25-1 and J is TRBJ2-7; 7 positions match TRBD1. V shed 4 bases and J 4 bases; nucleotides not matched to a gene: 10. CDR3 length: 15 amino acids. The germline gives CDR1 MGHDK, CDR2 SYGVNS. The CDR3 reads CASSADRAGGYEQYF. DNA for the CDR3: TGTGCCAGCAGTGCCGACAGGGCAGGGGGTTACGAGCAGTACTTC.

This clone showed up just once. The chain employs TRBV29-1 and TRBJ2-5; TRBD2 matches at 14 bases. The CDR3 is 14 amino acids. CDR1 is SQVTM and CDR2 is ANQGSEA in the germline V gene. The junction had 3 bases not matched to a gene; V was cut back by 4 bases and J by 5 bases. The CDR3 bases are TGCAGCGTTGGGACTAGCGGGGGGTTGGAGACCCAGTACTTC. Translation gives CSVGTSGGLETQYF.

In its sample, this clone was seen a few times. The rearrangement joins TRBV4-2 to TRBJ2-3, with 14 bases that match TRBD2. The CDR3 contains 18 residues. The V segment lost 0 bases and the J segment 6 bases; nucleotides outside the gene matches: 8. The germline CDR1 and CDR2 sequences are LGHNA and YNFKEQ. The CDR3 loop reads CASSQDLTSGRAVDTQYF. DNA for the CDR3: TGTGCCAGCAGCCAAGACTTGACTAGCGGGAGGGCAGTGGATACGCAGTATTTT.

The rearrangement links TRBV7-8 to TRBJ2-5, with 7 bases lining up with TRBD1. Germline V gene data show CDR1 as SGHVS and CDR2 as FQNEAQ. The junction had 8 bases not matched to a gene; V was cut back by 5 bases and J by 2 bases. The CDR3 runs to 15 residues. CDR3 in DNA: TGTGCCAGCAGCGAACCGGGACAGCTTCAAGAGACCCAGTACTTC. Translated, it gives CASSEPGQLQETQYF.

The chain combines TRBV7-3 with TRBJ1-1; TRBD1 aligns across 9 bases. The length of the CDR3 is 14 residues. Trimming took 3 bases from V and 5 from J; bases not matched to a gene: 4. Germline lookup yields CDR1 SGHTA and CDR2 FQGTGA. CDR3 protein: CASSFTGGMTEAFF. Here the CDR3 DNA reads TGTGCCAGCAGCTTTACAGGGGGCATGACTGAAGCTTTCTTT.

The chain couples TRBV30 to TRBJ2-7, with 9 bases matching TRBD1. J lost 1 base, V lost 5 bases, and 6 bases had no gene match. The length of the CDR3 is 14 residues. Germline values: CDR1 GTSNPN, CDR2 SVGIG (reference sequence). CDR3 in DNA: TGTGCCTGGGGGCTGGGGACAGGGTCCTACGAGCAGTACTTC. Protein product: CAWGLGTGSYEQYF.

In its sample, this clone was seen once. The chain carries TRBV27 and TRBJ2-7; 9 bases agree with TRBD1. CDR3 size: 14 residues. V shed 5 bases, J shed 2 bases, and the junction held 4 bases outside the gene matches. From germline, CDR1 is MNHEY and CDR2 SMNVEV (reference sequence). The CDR3 region has the DNA TGTGCCAGCAGTGGGACAGGGAGCGCCTACGAGCAGTACTTC. It yields the protein CASSGTGSAYEQYF.

This clone appeared once. The chain carries TRBV29-1 and TRBJ1-2, with 8 positions matching TRBD1. Looked up from germline, CDR1 is SQVTM and CDR2 is ANQGSEA. The CDR3 has 13 residues. With 5 bases clipped from V and 8 bases from J, the junction kept 10 bases outside the gene matches. CDR3 sequence: CSVSDREERGYTF. As DNA, the CDR3 is TGCAGCGTTTCGGACAGGGAGGAGCGGGGCTACACCTTC.

The genes are TRBV19 and TRBJ2-1; 9 bases are shared with TRBD2. Trimming at V came to 3 bases and at J to 7 bases, leaving 4 bases not matched to a gene. This CDR3 has 14 residues. CDR1 LNHDA and CDR2 SQIVND come from the germline V gene (reference sequence). The CDR3 region is CASSIKREVNEQFF. The DNA of the CDR3 is TGTGCCAGTAGTATTAAGCGGGAGGTGAATGAGCAGTTCTTC. The entire variable domain, with the rest obtained from reference TRBV19 and TRBJ2-1, is as follows: DGGITQSPKYLFRKEGQNVTLSCEQNLNHDAMYWYRQDPGQGLRLIYYSQIVNDFQKGDIAEGYSVSREKKESFPLTVTSAQKNPTAFYLCASSIKREVNEQFFGPGTRLTVL.

The chain joins TRBV9 to TRBJ2-7; the match to TRBD2 covers 9 bases. Unmatched junction bases numbered 3, after V lost 2 bases and J lost 3 bases. CDR1 is SGDLS, CDR2 YYNGEE, per germline. The CDR3 spans 14 residues. The CDR3 nucleotides read TGTGCCAGCAGCGTGGCGGGAGGGGGCTACGAGCAGTACTTC. Protein: CASSVAGGGYEQYF.

The chain employs TRBV4-2 and TRBJ2-7; the D gene is possibly TRBD2 (5 bases). This CDR3 has 15 amino acids. Trimming took off 0 bases at V and 6 bases at J, with 15 bases between the two ends. Germline loops: CDR1 LGHNA, CDR2 YNFKEQ. CDR3 sequence (DNA): TGTGCCAGCAGCCAAGATCTCGGGAATGCCCTCGAGCAGTACTTC. The encoded protein is CASSQDLGNALEQYF.

J is TRBJ1-1 and V is TRBV25-1; possibly TRBD1 for D (6 bases). Germline lookup yields CDR1 MGHDK and CDR2 SYGVNS. With 6 bases removed from V and 3 bases from J, the gap between germline ends came to 14 bases. The CDR3 totals 14 residues. The CDR3 DNA reads TGTGCCAGCAGGCCCACAGGGTTCGACACTGAAGCTTTCTTT. It translates to CASRPTGFDTEAFF.

The V gene is TRBV18, the J gene TRBJ2-2; 9 bases fit TRBD1. The trim removed 3 bases at V and 0 bases at J, leaving 5 bases unmatched. There are 17 residues in the CDR3. Germline V gene sequence: CDR1 KGHSH, CDR2 LQKENI. The CDR3 is CASSPYGTGTNTGELFF. The CDR3, as DNA: TGTGCCAGCTCACCCTATGGGACAGGGACGAACACCGGGGAGCTGTTTTTT.

J is TRBJ2-3 and V is TRBV7-8, with a tentative D call TRBD2 (6 bases). Trimming removed 4 bases from V and 2 bases from J, with 22 bases in between. Germline loops: CDR1 SGHVS, CDR2 FQNEAQ. This CDR3 contains 18 residues. The DNA of the CDR3 is TGTGCCAGCAGCTCCAGGGCGGGGTATATGATAGCCACAGATACGCAGTATTTT. This encodes CASSSRAGYMIATDTQYF.

The rearrangement uses TRBV4-1 and TRBJ1-4; no clear D gene. The V and J ends lost 2 bases and 11 bases respectively, with 9 bases between them. This CDR3 is built from 12 residues. Germline-derived CDR1 and CDR2 are MGHRA and YSYEKL. The CDR3 DNA is TGCGCCAGCAGCCAAAACCAAGAGAAACTGTTTTTT. The encoded protein is CASSQNQEKLFF.

This clone was found a few times. The chain uses TRBV27 and TRBJ1-4; D is unclear. Deletions cut 0 bases from V and 8 bases from J, with 13 bases between. Germline V gene sequence: CDR1 MNHEY, CDR2 SMNVEV (reference sequence). This CDR3 is 15 amino acids long. CDR3 loop: CASSLSSPPQEKLFF. CDR3 sequence (DNA): TGTGCCAGCAGTTTATCGTCACCGCCTCAGGAAAAACTGTTTTTT.

The V and J genes are TRBV11-2 and TRBJ1-2; no reliable D call. The CDR3 sequence is 15 residues long. Germline CDR1 and CDR2: SGHAT and FQNNGV. V gave up 1 base and J gave up 0 bases, with 9 bases separating them. CDR3 amino acids: CASSLVGGANYGYTF. The CDR3, as DNA: TGTGCCAGCAGCTTAGTTGGCGGAGCTAACTATGGCTACACCTTC.

This rearrangement joins TRBV19 to TRBJ1-5, with a tentative D call TRBD1 (5 bases). Germline V gives CDR1 LNHDA, CDR2 SQIVND (reference sequence). The CDR3 has 15 residues. V lost 3 bases, J lost 1 base, and 10 bases lay in between. CDR3 nucleotides: TGTGCCAGTAGTATCTACAGGCAAAGCAATCAGCCCCAGCATTTT. It codes for CASSIYRQSNQPQHF.

The chain has TRBV7-9 and TRBJ2-2, with D maybe TRBD2 (6 bases). In germline, CDR1 is SEHNR, CDR2 FQNEAQ (reference sequence). V was cut by 2 bases and J by 0 bases, with 10 bases left in between. This CDR3 is 16 amino acids long. In DNA form, the CDR3 reads TGTGCCAGCAGCTTAACCTGGAGGGCGAACACCGGGGAGCTGTTTTTT. This encodes CASSLTWRANTGELFF.

This sequence joins TRBV6-1 and TRBJ2-2; 7 bases fit TRBD1. The CDR3 consists of 14 residues. Germline CDR1 is MNHNS and CDR2 is SASEGT. V lost 4 bases, J lost 5 bases, and 4 bases stayed unmatched. The CDR3 reads CASSGQGETGELFF. Written as DNA, the CDR3 is TGTGCCAGCAGTGGGCAGGGGGAAACCGGGGAGCTGTTTTTT.

This CDR3 reads CASSPTAAGGYEQYF. The CDR3 DNA reads as TGTGCCAGCTCACCTACGGCGGCAGGGGGCTACGAGCAGTACTTC. This chain joins TRBV18 and TRBJ2-7, with TRBD1 identical over 7 bases. This CDR3 spans 15 amino acids. Per germline, CDR1 KGHSH and CDR2 LQKENI. V shed 3 bases, J shed 3 bases, and the junction held 8 bases outside the gene matches.

The chain couples TRBV6-5 to TRBJ1-1, with unresolved D. V was trimmed by 0 bases and J by 0 bases, leaving 5 bases between them. CDR3 length equals 14 residues. Germline assignment: CDR1 MNHEY and CDR2 SVGAGI. CDR3 nucleotides: TGTGCCAGCAGTTACTCGAACATGAACACTGAAGCTTTCTTT. It is translated as CASSYSNMNTEAFF.

This clone appeared once. CDR3 sequence reads: CAWTGQGSNEQYF. The CDR3 DNA sequence: TGTGCCTGGACGGGACAGGGATCCAACGAGCAGTACTTC. The V and J genes are TRBV30 and TRBJ2-7; TRBD1 matches 9 bases. The germline V gene encodes CDR1 GTSNPN and CDR2 SVGIG (reference sequence). The V and J ends lost 4 bases and 5 bases, in that order; junction bases with no gene match: 6. This CDR3 is 13 amino acids long. Filled out from reference TRBV30 and TRBJ2-7, the complete variable domain reads SQTIHQWPATLVQPVGSPLSLECTVEGTSNPNLYWYRQAAGRGLQLLFYSVGIGQISSEVPQNLSASRPQDRQFILSSKKLLLSDSGFYLCAWTGQGSNEQYFGPGTRLTVT.

The chain carries TRBV27 and TRBJ1-1; TRBD1 matches at 7 bases. J was trimmed by 0 bases and V by 5 bases; bases with no gene match: 3. Germline-derived CDR1 and CDR2 are MNHEY and SMNVEV (reference sequence). The CDR3 contains 14 residues. The CDR3 nucleotides are TGTGCCAGCAGTCTGGGACAGATGAACACTGAAGCTTTCTTT. Translated, it gives CASSLGQMNTEAFF.

This chain joins TRBV6-5 and TRBJ1-6, with D possibly matching TRBD1 (5 bases). The CDR3 loop spans 13 amino acids. The germline V and J ends were trimmed by 8 bases and 10 bases, with 15 bases remaining between them. Per germline, CDR1 MNHEY and CDR2 SVGAGI. As DNA, the CDR3 is TGTGCCAGCTCGGGGGGATTACGGTCACCCCTCCACTTT. This translates into CASSGGLRSPLHF.

The chain uses TRBV2 and TRBJ1-1; 9 nucleotides line up with TRBD1. Germline V gene sequence: CDR1 SNHLY, CDR2 FYNNEI. This CDR3 comprises 17 residues. V shed 2 bases and J 2 bases; nucleotides not matched to a gene: 9. CDR3 bases: TGTGCCAGCAGTGAAAGACAGGGGGAAGGGGTAAACACTGAAGCTTTCTTT. This sequence encodes CASSERQGEGVNTEAFF. The variable domain in full, with the rest retrieved from reference TRBV2 and TRBJ1-1, is EPEVTQTPSHQVTQMGQEVILRCVPISNHLYFYWYRQILGQKVEFLVSFYNNEISEKSEIFDDQFSVERPDGSNFTLKIRSTKLEDSAMYFCASSERQGEGVNTEAFFGQGTRLTVV.

This chain links TRBV9 with TRBJ2-7, with 9 positions matching TRBD2. This CDR3 is 15 amino acids long. V was pared by 0 bases and J by 2 bases, with 3 bases of the junction left unmatched. Germline V lookup: CDR1 SGDLS, CDR2 YYNGEE. CDR3 protein: CASSVAPSGAYEQYF. In DNA form, the CDR3 reads TGTGCCAGCAGCGTAGCCCCTAGCGGGGCCTACGAGCAGTACTTC.

There are a few counts of this clone. J is TRBJ1-2 and V is TRBV9; 7 bases line up with TRBD1. V was pared by 4 bases and J by 1 base, with 10 bases of the junction left unmatched. Looked up from germline, CDR1 is SGDLS and CDR2 is YYNGEE. The CDR3 loop spans 16 amino acids. CDR3 in amino acids: CASSPEGGGHNYGYTF. In nucleotides, the CDR3 is TGTGCCAGCAGCCCCGAAGGAGGGGGCCATAACTATGGCTACACCTTC.

V usage is TRBV14 and J usage is TRBJ1-2; 7 bases align to TRBD1. V trimming: 4 bases; J trimming: 8 bases; junction bases outside the gene matches: 4. The CDR3 runs 12 residues. Germline CDR1 SGHDN, CDR2 FVKESK. CDR3 coding DNA: TGTGCCAGCAGCCGCGACAGGGAGGGCTACACCTTC. The encoded protein is CASSRDREGYTF.

The chain carries TRBV27 and TRBJ2-7; D is ambiguous. Trimming stripped 3 bases from V and 0 bases from J, with 12 bases between. Germline V lookup: CDR1 MNHEY, CDR2 SMNVEV (reference sequence). The CDR3 is 15 amino acids. The CDR3: CASSFGAFSSYEQYF. CDR3 sequence (DNA): TGTGCCAGCAGTTTTGGAGCCTTTAGCTCCTACGAGCAGTACTTC.